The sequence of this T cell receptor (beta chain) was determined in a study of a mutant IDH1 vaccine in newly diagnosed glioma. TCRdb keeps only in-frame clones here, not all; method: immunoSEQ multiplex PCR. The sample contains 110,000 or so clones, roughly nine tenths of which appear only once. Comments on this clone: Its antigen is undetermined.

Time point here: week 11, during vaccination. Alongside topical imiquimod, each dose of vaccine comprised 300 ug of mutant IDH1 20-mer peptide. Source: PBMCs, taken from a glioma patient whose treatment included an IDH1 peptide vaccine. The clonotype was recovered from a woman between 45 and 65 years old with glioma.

The CDR3, as DNA: TGCAGCGTTGAAGATAGGTTCAGAGCGGGCACAGATACGCAGTATTTT. This sequence encodes CSVEDRFRAGTDTQYF. The rearrangement links TRBV29-1 to TRBJ2-3; D is possibly TRBD2 (5 bases). The CDR3 has 16 amino acids. Per germline, CDR1 SQVTM and CDR2 ANQGSEA. Trimming stripped 0 bases from V and 1 base from J, with 14 bases between.